The 6 T cell receptor beta chains below all came from one sample that was sequenced in a study of technical replicates of blood from a few donors. Only in-frame clones appear in the TCRdb table, and some are missing; sequencing was by immunoSEQ multiplex PCR. Found here are tens of thousands of clones, roughly nine tenths of them singletons; the top ten hold 4.5% to 5%. Sample: PBMCs. These receptors were taken from a human donor in good health. Some clones in this sample may be carry-over from other donors' samples.

The rearrangement links TRBV7-8 to TRBJ2-1; tentative D call: TRBD1 (5 bases). The ends were cut back, 5 bases at V and 4 bases at J, with 12 bases in the middle. CDR1 SGHVS and CDR2 FQNEAQ come from the germline V gene. The CDR3 runs 14 residues. The CDR3 spells CASSLRDTYNEQFF. The CDR3 DNA reads as TGTGCCAGCAGCCTCAGGGATACTTACAATGAGCAGTTCTTC.

J is TRBJ2-1 and V is TRBV5-1; D perhaps matches TRBD1 (5 bases). The germline V gene has CDR1 SGHRS and CDR2 YFSETQ. Trimming took 0 bases from V and 10 from J, leaving 11 bases between them. This CDR3 is built from 13 residues. Here the CDR3 reads CASSLAYGQEQFF. The CDR3 DNA reads as TGCGCCAGCAGCTTGGCCTACGGACAAGAGCAGTTCTTC.

About this clone: The junction departs from the called germline gene at one end, perhaps through a read error. The chain links TRBV7-2 to TRBJ2-2; 11 bases are shared with TRBD2. This CDR3 region has 16 residues. The V gene's germline CDR1 is SGHTA and CDR2 FQGNSA. CDR3 loop: CASNLVIAGGTGELFF. For the CDR3, the DNA is TGTGCCAGCAACTTAGTTATAGCGGGGGGGACCGGGGAGCTGTTTTTT.

The chain has TRBV7-3 and TRBJ2-3, with TRBD1 as a possible D gene (5 bases). The germline gives CDR1 SGHTA, CDR2 FQGTGA. The V end lost 0 bases, the J end lost 1 base, and 11 bases lay between the germline ends. This CDR3 has 16 residues. CDR3 nucleotides: TGTGCCAGCAGCTTAACAGTGACAGCTGGCACAGATACGCAGTATTTT. It is translated as CASSLTVTAGTDTQYF.

The rearrangement links TRBV11-3 to TRBJ2-6; no clear D. The CDR3 consists of 13 residues. With 5 bases removed from V and 0 bases from J, the gap between germline ends came to 2 bases. The germline V gene has CDR1 SGHNT and CDR2 YENEEA. This CDR3 reads CASSHSGANVLTF. DNA for the CDR3: TGTGCCAGCAGCCACTCTGGGGCCAACGTCCTGACTTTC.

The chain links TRBV2 to TRBJ2-7; the match to TRBD2 covers 7 bases. The CDR3 extends over 15 amino acids. The trim removed 6 bases at V and 0 bases at J, leaving 8 bases unmatched. Germline CDR1 reads SNHLY; CDR2 reads FYNNEI. CDR3 sequence: CASRGGDWSSYEQYF. The CDR3 nucleotides read TGTGCCAGCAGGGGAGGGGACTGGAGCTCCTACGAGCAGTACTTC.